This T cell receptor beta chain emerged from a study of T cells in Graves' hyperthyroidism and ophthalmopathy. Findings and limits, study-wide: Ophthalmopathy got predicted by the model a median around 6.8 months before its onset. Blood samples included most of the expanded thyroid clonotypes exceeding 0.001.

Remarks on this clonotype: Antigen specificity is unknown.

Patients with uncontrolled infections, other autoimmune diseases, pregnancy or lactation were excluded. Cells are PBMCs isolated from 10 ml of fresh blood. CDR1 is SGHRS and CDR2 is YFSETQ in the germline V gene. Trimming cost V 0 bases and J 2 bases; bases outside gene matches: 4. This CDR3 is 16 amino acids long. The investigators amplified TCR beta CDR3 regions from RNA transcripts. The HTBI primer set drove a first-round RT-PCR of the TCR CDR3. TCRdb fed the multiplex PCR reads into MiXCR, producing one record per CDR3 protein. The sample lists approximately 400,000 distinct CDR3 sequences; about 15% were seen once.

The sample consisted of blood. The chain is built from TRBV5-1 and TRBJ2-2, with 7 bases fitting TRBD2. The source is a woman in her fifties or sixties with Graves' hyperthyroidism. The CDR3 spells CASSLGGTTNTGELFF. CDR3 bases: TGCGCCAGCAGCTTGGGCGGGACTACTAACACCGGGGAGCTGTTTTTT.